The 4 T cell receptor beta chains presented below share a single source sample, sequenced in a study of CD8+ T cells in alopecia areata. Stated treatment: oral pan-JAK inhibitor, 5-10 mg twice daily. cDNA prepared by RNA extraction and subsequent reverse transcription served as the template for sequencing. The data were produced by immunoSEQ multiplex PCR, yet TCRdb's version contains in-frame clones alone and is incomplete. Among under 150,000 clones listed, 50% to 55% were seen once. The source material was CD4+ T cells sorted from blood, sampled at week 4, from a patient treated with tofacitinib. These receptors were collected from a human donor with alopecia areata.

The chain links TRBV5-1 to TRBJ1-1; a possible D gene is TRBD1 (6 bases). From germline, CDR1 is SGHRS and CDR2 YFSETQ. This CDR3 region has 13 residues. Trimming removed 10 bases at V and 0 bases at J, with 13 bases between. CDR3 sequence reads: CASRGQLNTEAFF. CDR3 coding DNA: TGCGCCTCCCGGGGGCAGCTGAACACTGAAGCTTTCTTT.

The CDR3, as DNA: TGTGCCAGCAGCTTTAGCAATCAGCCCCAGCATTTT. Encoded protein: CASSFSNQPQHF. The chain combines TRBV7-9 with TRBJ1-5, with D hard to call. CDR1 is SEHNR, CDR2 FQNEAQ, per germline (reference sequence). V lost 3 bases and J 0 bases, leaving 0 bases between the germline ends. The CDR3 contains 12 residues.

The chain joins TRBV4-2 to TRBJ2-7, with 7 bases identical to TRBD2. Trimming at V came to 0 bases and at J to 3 bases, leaving 5 bases not matched to a gene. Germline-derived CDR1 and CDR2 are LGHNA and YNFKEQ. The CDR3 extends over 15 amino acids. The CDR3, as DNA: TGTGCCAGCAGCCAAGAGTGGGAGGGCCTCTACGAGCAGTACTTC. It translates to CASSQEWEGLYEQYF.

This clone occurred a few times. The CDR3 region is CASSDRDRGRSYGYTF. CDR3 nucleotides: TGTGCCAGCAGTGACCGGGACAGGGGGCGATCGTATGGCTACACCTTC. This sequence joins TRBV6-1 and TRBJ1-2, with 12 positions matching TRBD1. Trimming at V came to 3 bases and at J to 5 bases, leaving 7 bases not matched to a gene. The CDR3 is made up of 16 amino acids. CDR1 is MNHNS, CDR2 SASEGT, per germline.